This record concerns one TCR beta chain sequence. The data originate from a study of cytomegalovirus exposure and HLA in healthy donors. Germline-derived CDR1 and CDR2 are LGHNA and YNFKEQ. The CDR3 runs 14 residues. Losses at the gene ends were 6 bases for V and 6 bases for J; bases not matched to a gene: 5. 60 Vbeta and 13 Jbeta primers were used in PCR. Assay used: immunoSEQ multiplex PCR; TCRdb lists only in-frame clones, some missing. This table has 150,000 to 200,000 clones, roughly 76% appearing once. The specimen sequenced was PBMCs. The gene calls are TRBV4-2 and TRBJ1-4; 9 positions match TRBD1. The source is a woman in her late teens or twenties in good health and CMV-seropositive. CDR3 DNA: TGTGCCAGCAGGGGACAGGGATTGGATGAAAAACTGTTTTTT. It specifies CASRGQGLDEKLFF.